These 27 T cell receptor beta chains came from one sample sequenced in a study of shared clonotypes between healthy human individuals. Only in-frame clones appear in the TCRdb table, and some are missing; sequencing was by immunoSEQ multiplex PCR. The sample includes roughly 380,000 clones, about 96% seen only once; the top ten take approximately 0.3%. The sample consisted of memory CD8+ T cells sorted from blood. Regarding subset: CD45RO+ cells pooled with CCR7-negative TemRA cells. The origin of the receptors is a man aged 25-40 years in good health.

This clone was seen just once. V gene TRBV29-1 combines with J gene TRBJ1-2, with D possibly being TRBD1 (5 bases). V was trimmed by 6 bases and J by 8 bases, leaving 13 bases between them. The CDR3 totals 11 residues. CDR1 SQVTM and CDR2 ANQGSEA come from the germline V gene. In DNA, the CDR3 is TGCAGCGTACTACGGGGGTTGGGCTACACCTTC. It is translated as CSVLRGLGYTF.

This chain uses TRBV27 with TRBJ2-4, with TRBD2 as a possible D gene (5 bases). The CDR3 sequence is 15 residues long. V was pared by 8 bases and J by 2 bases, with 16 bases between. Germline V gene data show CDR1 as MNHEY and CDR2 as SMNVEV (reference sequence). CDR3 bases: TGTGCCAGCCTGCCTCCACTAGTCCCCAAAAACATTCAGTACTTC. This translates into CASLPPLVPKNIQYF.

The gene calls are TRBV5-6 and TRBJ2-7; 9 nucleotides match TRBD1. Germline values: CDR1 SGHDT, CDR2 YYEEEE. V lost 3 bases, J lost 13 bases, and 8 bases stayed unmatched. This CDR3 has 12 amino acids. The CDR3 nucleotides read TGTGCCAGCAGCTACTCCGGGACAGGGATATACTTC. It codes for CASSYSGTGIYF.

This chain connects TRBV7-3 to TRBJ2-2; D perhaps matches TRBD2 (5 bases). In germline, CDR1 is SGHTA, CDR2 FQGTGA. The ends were cut back, 4 bases at V and 7 bases at J, with 10 bases in the middle. This CDR3 has 13 amino acids. In DNA form, the CDR3 reads TGTGCCAGCAGCTCAGGACTTAGCGGGGAGCTGTTTTTT. Its translation is CASSSGLSGELFF.

The rearrangement links TRBV6-5 to TRBJ2-7; D tentatively reads TRBD1 or TRBD2 (6 bases each). The CDR3 runs to 15 residues. V lost 4 bases and J lost 3, with 16 bases in between. Germline values: CDR1 MNHEY, CDR2 SVGAGI. CDR3 amino acids: CASSWGRSDYYEQYF. For the CDR3, the DNA is TGTGCCAGCAGTTGGGGGCGGTCGGACTACTACGAGCAGTACTTC.

This chain joins TRBV6-5 and TRBJ1-4; D gene uncertain. The CDR3 consists of 15 residues. Germline CDR1 MNHEY, CDR2 SVGAGI. V lost 4 bases to trimming and J lost 0 bases, with 9 bases between them. The CDR3, as DNA: TGTGCCAGCAGTTCCTCAGGTGCAACTAATGAAAAACTGTTTTTT. It translates to CASSSSGATNEKLFF.

The rearrangement links TRBV6-1 to TRBJ1-6, with 8 positions matching TRBD1. Germline V CDR1 and CDR2: MNHNS, SASEGT. The CDR3 length is 15 residues. The V segment lost 6 bases and the J segment 8 bases; nucleotides outside the gene matches: 9. CDR3 sequence reads: CASSARTGKDSPLHF. The CDR3 DNA follows: TGTGCCAGCAGCGCCCGGACAGGGAAGGATTCACCCCTCCACTTT.

This chain uses TRBV11-2 with TRBJ2-7, with D hard to call. V shed 0 bases and J shed 0 bases, with 12 bases lying between them. CDR3 length: 16 residues. Germline CDR1 reads SGHAT; CDR2 reads FQNNGV. The CDR3 region is CASSLDRVWSSYEQYF. The CDR3 nucleotides are TGTGCCAGCAGCTTAGATCGGGTATGGAGCTCCTACGAGCAGTACTTC.

The V call is TRBV28, the J call TRBJ1-3, with a tentative D call TRBD1 (5 bases). The CDR3 has 17 amino acids. Germline values: CDR1 MDHEN, CDR2 SYDVKM. V lost 1 base to trimming and J lost 0 bases, with 13 bases between them. The chain's CDR3 is CASSLFVRGRSGNTIYF. CDR3 nucleotide sequence: TGTGCCAGCAGTTTATTTGTGCGGGGCCGCTCTGGAAACACCATATATTTT.

DNA for the CDR3: TGTGCCAGCAGTTTTGGGGGAGGTCAGCCCCAGCATTTT. This sequence encodes CASSFGGGQPQHF. The rearrangement joins TRBV28 to TRBJ1-5; TRBD1 might be the D (5 bases). V was clipped by 3 bases and J by 6 bases, with 9 bases between them. Germline V gene data show CDR1 as MDHEN and CDR2 as SYDVKM. The CDR3 loop spans 13 amino acids.

The chain combines TRBV6-1 with TRBJ2-1; D ambiguous. The V gene's germline CDR1 is MNHNS and CDR2 SASEGT. This CDR3 is built from 13 residues. Trimming took off 5 bases at V and 2 bases at J, with 7 bases between the two ends. CDR3 coding DNA: TGTGCCAGCAGTCTAGGGACCTACAATGAGCAGTTCTTC. This codes for CASSLGTYNEQFF.

The V gene is TRBV11-2, the J gene TRBJ2-7; 12 bases line up with TRBD2. This CDR3 has 14 amino acids. Germline CDR1 is SGHAT and CDR2 is FQNNGV. After removal of 5 bases from V and 5 bases from J, the junction contained 4 bases not matched to a gene. CDR3 loop: CASSLAGGPDEQYF. As DNA, the CDR3 is TGTGCCAGCAGCCTAGCGGGAGGGCCCGACGAGCAGTACTTC.

This chain uses TRBV10-3 with TRBJ2-7; TRBD1 matches 7 bases. CDR1 is ENHRY and CDR2 is SYGVKD in the germline V gene. The CDR3 extends over 13 amino acids. After removal of 10 bases from V and 6 bases from J, the junction contained 12 bases not matched to a gene. The DNA for the CDR3 is TGTGCCACTTCTTGGACAGGTTCCCTCGAGCAGTACTTC. Protein product: CATSWTGSLEQYF.

V is TRBV5-1 and J is TRBJ1-5; D may be TRBD1 (5 bases). The CDR3 is 13 residues long. V lost 2 bases to trimming and J lost 5 bases, with 8 bases between them. Germline V gene lookup returns CDR1 SGHRS and CDR2 YFSETQ. The CDR3 reads CASSLGEDQPQHF. In DNA, the CDR3 is TGCGCCAGCAGCTTAGGGGAAGATCAGCCCCAGCATTTT. Looking up the rest from reference TRBV5-1 and TRBJ1-5 gives the full variable domain: KAGVTQTPRYLIKTRGQQVTLSCSPISGHRSVSWYQQTPGQGLQFLFEYFSETQRNKGNFPGRFSGRQFSNSRSEMNVSTLELGDSALYLCASSLGEDQPQHFGDGTRLSIL.

The chain links TRBV9 to TRBJ2-7; 13 bases map to TRBD2. CDR3 length: 15 amino acids. Germline CDR1 SGDLS, CDR2 YYNGEE. The trim removed 4 bases at V and 4 bases at J, leaving 5 bases unmatched. This CDR3 reads CASSPTSGRTYEQYF. The DNA for the CDR3 is TGTGCCAGCAGCCCGACTAGCGGGAGGACGTACGAGCAGTACTTC.

The chain uses TRBV29-1 and TRBJ2-7; D might be TRBD1 (5 bases). The germline V gene encodes CDR1 SQVTM and CDR2 ANQGSEA. Trimming removed 0 bases at V and 4 bases at J, with 10 bases between. This CDR3 has 13 amino acids. DNA of the CDR3: TGCAGCGTTGAAGATAAAAGGGGTTACGAGCAGTACTTC. This encodes CSVEDKRGYEQYF.

The rearrangement joins TRBV29-1 to TRBJ2-1; a weak D match, TRBD1 (6 bases). This CDR3 has 15 amino acids. Germline values: CDR1 SQVTM, CDR2 ANQGSEA. The V end was cut by 6 bases, the J end by 8 bases, with 23 bases between. CDR3 in amino acids: CSVIIGQGPLDEQFF. The CDR3 DNA sequence: TGCAGCGTAATTATTGGTCAGGGGCCTCTGGATGAGCAGTTCTTC.

This clone was recorded only once. The chain joins TRBV19 to TRBJ2-5; the match to TRBD1 covers 11 bases. CDR3 length: 15 amino acids. Trimming cost V 4 bases and J 4 bases; bases outside gene matches: 5. The germline CDR1 and CDR2 sequences are LNHDA and SQIVND (reference sequence). For the CDR3, the DNA is TGTGCCAGTAGTACGCCGGGACAGGGGGGAGAGACCCAGTACTTC. This gives the protein CASSTPGQGGETQYF.

V usage is TRBV2 and J usage is TRBJ2-3; maybe TRBD2 (5 bases). Trimming took 6 bases from V and 2 from J, leaving 27 bases between them. Germline CDR1 reads SNHLY; CDR2 reads FYNNEI. The CDR3 contains 19 residues. The CDR3 here is CASSPTETGRELFTDTQYF. The CDR3 nucleotides are TGTGCCAGCAGCCCAACCGAGACGGGTCGGGAATTGTTCACAGATACGCAGTATTTT.

V is TRBV2 and J is TRBJ2-1; TRBD2 matches 11 bases. Unmatched junction bases numbered 6, after V lost 8 bases and J lost 6 bases. The CDR3 loop spans 14 amino acids. CDR1 and CDR2 (germline): SNHLY, FYNNEI. CDR3 protein: CASGKTSGANEQFF. DNA for the CDR3: TGTGCCAGCGGGAAGACTAGCGGGGCCAATGAGCAGTTCTTC.

The rearrangement uses TRBV5-1 and TRBJ2-3; TRBD1 matches 10 bases. CDR1 is SGHRS and CDR2 is YFSETQ in the germline V gene. The CDR3 contains 15 residues. V lost 5 bases to trimming and J lost 3 bases; unmatched junction nucleotides: 6. The CDR3 sequence is CASRPGQGKTDTQYF. The CDR3 DNA reads as TGCGCCAGCAGACCGGGACAGGGGAAGACAGATACGCAGTATTTT.

The V gene is TRBV7-8, the J gene TRBJ2-6; D unresolved. The CDR3 totals 9 residues. The germline CDR1 and CDR2 sequences are SGHVS and FQNEAQ. V shed 5 bases and J shed 17 bases, with 7 bases lying between them. The CDR3 nucleotides read TGTGCCAGCAGCCCCAGTTTGACTTTC. It encodes CASSPSLTF.

The rearrangement joins TRBV5-4 to TRBJ2-5, with 7 bases fitting TRBD1. V dropped 0 bases and J dropped 3; count of bases not matched to a gene: 8. In germline, CDR1 is SGHNT, CDR2 YYREEE (reference sequence). There are 16 residues in the CDR3. CDR3 DNA sequence: TGTGCCAGCAGCTTGGTGTACACAGGGGAGAAAGAGACCCAGTACTTC. Its protein is CASSLVYTGEKETQYF.

The V and J genes are TRBV5-1 and TRBJ2-7; D possibly corresponds to TRBD2 (6 bases). CDR3 length: 15 residues. Germline values: CDR1 SGHRS, CDR2 YFSETQ. Trimming removed 2 bases at V and 3 bases at J, with 15 bases between. The CDR3 DNA sequence: TGCGCCAGCAGCTTCCATGGAGAGGACTACTACGAGCAGTACTTC. It yields the protein CASSFHGEDYYEQYF.

This clone was recorded once. This chain uses TRBV13 with TRBJ2-3; TRBD2 matches 9 bases. There are 16 residues in the CDR3. The V gene's germline CDR1 is PRHDT and CDR2 FYEKMQ (reference sequence). V shed 3 bases, J shed 2 bases, and the junction held 6 bases outside the gene matches. CDR3 sequence reads: CASSFLREGPTDTQYF. In nucleotides, the CDR3 is TGTGCCAGCAGCTTTTTGCGGGAGGGCCCCACAGATACGCAGTATTTT.

V is TRBV5-4 and J is TRBJ2-5, with 8 bases identical to TRBD1. The germline V gene has CDR1 SGHNT and CDR2 YYREEE (reference sequence). The CDR3 totals 14 residues. V was clipped by 3 bases and J by 4 bases; unmatched bases: 5. The CDR3 DNA sequence: TGTGCCAGCAGCTCTAAGACAGGGGCAGAGACCCAGTACTTC. Protein sequence: CASSSKTGAETQYF.

This chain uses TRBV5-4 with TRBJ2-7; D remains unclear. Germline V gene sequence: CDR1 SGHNT, CDR2 YYREEE (reference sequence). V lost 6 bases and J lost 3, with 10 bases in between. The CDR3 is 12 amino acids. The CDR3 protein is CASTRDGYEQYF. The CDR3 nucleotides read TGTGCCAGCACCCGAGACGGCTACGAGCAGTACTTC.